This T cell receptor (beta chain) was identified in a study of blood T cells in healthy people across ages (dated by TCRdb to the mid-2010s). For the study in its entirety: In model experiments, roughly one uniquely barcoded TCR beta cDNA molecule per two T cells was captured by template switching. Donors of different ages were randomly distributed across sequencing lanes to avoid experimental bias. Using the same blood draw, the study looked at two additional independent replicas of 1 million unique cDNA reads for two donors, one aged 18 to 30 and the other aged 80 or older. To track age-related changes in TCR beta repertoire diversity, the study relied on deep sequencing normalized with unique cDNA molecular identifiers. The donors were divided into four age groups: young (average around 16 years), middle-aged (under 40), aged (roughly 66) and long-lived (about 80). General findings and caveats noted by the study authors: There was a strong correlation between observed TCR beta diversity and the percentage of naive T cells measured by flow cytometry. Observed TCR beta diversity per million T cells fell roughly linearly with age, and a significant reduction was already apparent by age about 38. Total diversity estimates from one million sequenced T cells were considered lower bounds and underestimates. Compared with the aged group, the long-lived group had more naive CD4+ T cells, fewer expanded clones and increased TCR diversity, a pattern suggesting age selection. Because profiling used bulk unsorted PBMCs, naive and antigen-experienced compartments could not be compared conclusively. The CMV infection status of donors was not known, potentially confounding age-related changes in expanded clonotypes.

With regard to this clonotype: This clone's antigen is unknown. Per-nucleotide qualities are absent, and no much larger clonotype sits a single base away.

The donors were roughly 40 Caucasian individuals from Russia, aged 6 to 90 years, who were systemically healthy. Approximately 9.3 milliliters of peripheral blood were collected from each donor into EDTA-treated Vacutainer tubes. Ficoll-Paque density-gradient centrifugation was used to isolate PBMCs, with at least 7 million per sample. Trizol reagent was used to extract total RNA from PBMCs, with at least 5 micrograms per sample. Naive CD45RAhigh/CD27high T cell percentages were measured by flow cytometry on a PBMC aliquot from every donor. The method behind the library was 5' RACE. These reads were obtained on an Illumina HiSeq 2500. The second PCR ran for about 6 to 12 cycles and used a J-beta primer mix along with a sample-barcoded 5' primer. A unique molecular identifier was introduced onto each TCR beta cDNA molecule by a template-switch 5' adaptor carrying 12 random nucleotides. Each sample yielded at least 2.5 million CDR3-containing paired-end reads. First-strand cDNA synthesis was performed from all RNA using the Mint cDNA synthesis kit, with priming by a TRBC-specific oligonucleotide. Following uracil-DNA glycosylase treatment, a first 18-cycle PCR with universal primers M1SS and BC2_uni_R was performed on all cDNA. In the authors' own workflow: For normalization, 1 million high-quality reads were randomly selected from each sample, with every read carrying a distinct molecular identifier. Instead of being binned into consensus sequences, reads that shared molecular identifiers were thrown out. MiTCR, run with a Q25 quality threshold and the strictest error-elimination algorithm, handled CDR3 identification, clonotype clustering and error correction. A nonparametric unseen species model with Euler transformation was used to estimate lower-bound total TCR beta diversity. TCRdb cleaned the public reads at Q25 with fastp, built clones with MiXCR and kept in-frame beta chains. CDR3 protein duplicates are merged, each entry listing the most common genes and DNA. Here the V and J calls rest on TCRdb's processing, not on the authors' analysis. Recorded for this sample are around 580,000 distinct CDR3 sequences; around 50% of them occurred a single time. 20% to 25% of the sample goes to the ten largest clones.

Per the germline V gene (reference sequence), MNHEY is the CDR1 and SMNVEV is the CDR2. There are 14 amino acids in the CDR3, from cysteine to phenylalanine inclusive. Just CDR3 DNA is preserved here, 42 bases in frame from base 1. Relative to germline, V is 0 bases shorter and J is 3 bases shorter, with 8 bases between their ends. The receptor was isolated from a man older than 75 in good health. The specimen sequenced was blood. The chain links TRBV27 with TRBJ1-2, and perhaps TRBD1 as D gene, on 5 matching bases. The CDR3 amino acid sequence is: CASSLSGVDYGYTF. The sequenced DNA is TGTGCCAGCAGTTTATCAGGGGTTGACTATGGCTACACCTTC.